This passage covers 20 T cell receptor beta chains from one sample sequenced in a study of T cell responses to AZD1222 COVID-19 vaccine. The table came from immunoSEQ multiplex PCR; TCRdb's copy has only in-frame clones and leaves some out. The sample carries about 120,000 clones, more than 85% recorded once. The input for sequencing was peripheral blood, taken 28 days after the second AZD1222 dose. These receptors were taken from an adult who received the AZD1222 COVID-19 vaccine.

The chain couples TRBV7-6 to TRBJ2-5, with TRBD2 matching over 11 bases. The V segment lost 5 bases and the J segment 5 bases; nucleotides outside the gene matches: 10. The germline V gene has CDR1 SGHVS and CDR2 FNYEAQ. The CDR3 consists of 16 residues. The CDR3 is CASSPLAGGPGETQYF. The DNA for the CDR3 is TGTGCCAGCAGCCCATTAGCGGGAGGGCCAGGGGAGACCCAGTACTTC.

The chain combines TRBV10-3 with TRBJ2-5; 7 nucleotides match TRBD1. The CDR3 loop spans 16 amino acids. Germline loops: CDR1 ENHRY, CDR2 SYGVKD. V shed 2 bases, J shed 1 base, and the junction held 7 bases outside the gene matches. In nucleotides, the CDR3 is TGTGCCATCAGTGAGCCCGGGACAGCGACCCAAGAGACCCAGTACTTC. It yields the protein CAISEPGTATQETQYF.

The gene calls are TRBV4-2 and TRBJ2-1, with TRBD2 identical over 9 bases. The J segment lost 8 bases and the V segment lost 2 bases, leaving 13 bases of the junction unmatched. Germline CDR1 is LGHNA and CDR2 is YNFKEQ. The CDR3 contains 17 residues. The CDR3: CASSQLMSGGRADEQFF. CDR3 DNA sequence: TGTGCCAGCAGCCAATTGATGTCCGGCGGGAGGGCAGATGAGCAGTTCTTC.

V gene TRBV6-2 or TRBV6-3 combines with J gene TRBJ2-1, with D perhaps TRBD1 (6 bases). The ends were cut back, 4 bases at V and 5 bases at J, with 12 bases in the middle. Germline assignment: CDR1 MNHEY and CDR2 SVGEGT. The CDR3 is made up of 14 amino acids. CDR3: CASSLLNRDNEQFF. The CDR3 DNA follows: TGTGCCAGCAGTTTACTCAACAGGGACAATGAGCAGTTCTTC.

This chain uses TRBV6-5 with TRBJ2-3, with TRBD2 identical over 10 bases. V lost 7 bases and J lost 5; bases outside the gene matches: 3. The CDR3 consists of 13 residues. The germline gives CDR1 MNHEY, CDR2 SVGAGI. CDR3 nucleotides: TGTGCCAGCAATCTAGCGGGAGTAGATACGCAGTATTTT. It codes for CASNLAGVDTQYF.

The CDR3 DNA sequence: TGTGCCAGCAGCAAATCCTGGGTTGAAGCTTTCTTT. It yields the protein CASSKSWVEAFF. This chain connects TRBV14 to TRBJ1-1; D ambiguous. The CDR3 is 12 residues long. Germline V gene lookup returns CDR1 SGHDN and CDR2 FVKESK. With 5 bases removed from V and 7 bases from J, the gap between germline ends came to 11 bases. Variable domain in full (rest from reference TRBV14 and TRBJ1-1): EAGVTQFPSHSVIEKGQTVTLRCDPISGHDNLYWYRRVMGKEIKFLLHFVKESKQDESGMPNNRFLAERTGGTYSTLKVQPAELEDSGVYFCASSKSWVEAFFGQGTRLTVV.

This chain connects TRBV10-2 to TRBJ1-5, with 9 bases that match TRBD1. Germline CDR1 reads WSHSY; CDR2 reads SAAADI. The junction had 4 bases not matched to a gene; V was cut back by 3 bases and J by 4 bases. The CDR3 has 15 amino acids. The CDR3 loop is CASSEAGQGNQPQHF. The CDR3 region has the DNA TGCGCCAGCAGTGAAGCGGGACAGGGTAATCAGCCCCAGCATTTT.

This clone was detected a few times. V is TRBV6-5 and J is TRBJ1-1; no clear D gene. V lost 6 bases, J lost 0 bases, and 11 bases lay in between. This CDR3 region has 14 residues. Germline CDR1 is MNHEY and CDR2 is SVGAGI. CDR3 protein: CASSPPVLNTEAFF. The CDR3 region has the DNA TGTGCCAGCAGCCCACCCGTCTTGAACACTGAAGCTTTCTTT.

The chain joins TRBV6-1 to TRBJ1-1; D may be TRBD1 (5 bases). V was shortened by 3 bases and J by 1 base, with 6 bases between the two germline ends. Germline V gives CDR1 MNHNS, CDR2 SASEGT. This CDR3 is 13 amino acids long. The CDR3 protein is CASSEGGNTEAFF. DNA for the CDR3: TGTGCCAGCAGTGAGGGGGGGAACACTGAAGCTTTCTTT.

The DNA of the CDR3 is TGTGCCAGCAGATACAGGGGTGGGGGAGAGACCCAGTACTTC. Its translation: CASRYRGGGETQYF. The chain carries TRBV7-8 and TRBJ2-5; 7 positions match TRBD1. Trimming at V came to 6 bases and at J to 4 bases, leaving 8 bases not matched to a gene. CDR1 is SGHVS, CDR2 FQNEAQ, per germline. The CDR3 covers 14 residues.

This rearrangement joins TRBV7-8 to TRBJ1-5; TRBD1 matches 7 bases. After removal of 3 bases from V and 4 bases from J, the junction contained 9 bases not matched to a gene. The CDR3 spans 16 residues. CDR1 and CDR2 (germline): SGHVS, FQNEAQ. CDR3 DNA sequence: TGTGCCAGCAGCTTGCAATACAGGGGACGAAATCAGCCCCAGCATTTT. It encodes CASSLQYRGRNQPQHF.

The chain joins TRBV7-9 to TRBJ2-7; TRBD1 is a possible D gene (6 bases). Germline-derived CDR1 and CDR2 are SEHNR and FQNEAQ (reference sequence). V lost 1 base to trimming and J lost 4 bases, with 14 bases between them. The length of the CDR3 is 15 residues. The CDR3 nucleotides read TGTGCCAGCAGCTTAGTGGACAGCCCGAGTTACGAGCAGTACTTC. Amino acid sequence: CASSLVDSPSYEQYF.

The V call is TRBV3-1 (or the pseudogene TRBV3-2), the J call TRBJ1-5, with TRBD1 matching 9 bases. This CDR3 is 15 amino acids long. From germline, CDR1 is LGHDT and CDR2 YNNKEL (reference sequence). V lost 4 bases, J lost 3 bases, and 4 bases stayed unmatched. CDR3 DNA sequence: TGTGCCAGCAGCCGCGGACAGGGGAACAATCAGCCCCAGCATTTT. Residues: CASSRGQGNNQPQHF.

This chain joins TRBV3-1 (or the pseudogene TRBV3-2) and TRBJ1-1; D unresolved. This CDR3 is built from 13 residues. V lost 4 bases and J lost 4, with 10 bases in between. The germline gives CDR1 LGHDT, CDR2 YNNKEL (reference sequence). The CDR3 DNA is TGTGCCAGCAGCCGAGGGTCACCCACTGAAGCTTTCTTT. This translates into CASSRGSPTEAFF.

J is TRBJ1-1 and V is TRBV19; 7 nucleotides agree with TRBD1. Germline lookup yields CDR1 LNHDA and CDR2 SQIVND (reference sequence). Trimming took 3 bases from V and 5 from J; bases not matched to a gene: 9. This CDR3 is 15 amino acids long. The CDR3 nucleotides are TGTGCCAGTAGTATCGAGGGACAGAGGATGACTGAAGCTTTCTTT. Amino acids: CASSIEGQRMTEAFF. The whole variable domain, remainder taken from reference TRBV19 and TRBJ1-1, is DGGITQSPKYLFRKEGQNVTLSCEQNLNHDAMYWYRQDPGQGLRLIYYSQIVNDFQKGDIAEGYSVSREKKESFPLTVTSAQKNPTAFYLCASSIEGQRMTEAFFGQGTRLTVV.

This clone was recorded once. The chain carries TRBV4-1 and TRBJ2-5; D is unclear. Germline CDR1 is MGHRA and CDR2 is YSYEKL. This CDR3 spans 13 amino acids. V was clipped by 4 bases and J by 4 bases, with 10 bases between them. This CDR3 is CASSPRQLETQYF. In nucleotides, the CDR3 is TGCGCCAGCAGCCCACGTCAGTTAGAGACCCAGTACTTC.

The genes are TRBV20-1 and TRBJ1-5; tentatively, D is TRBD1 (6 bases). Trimming shortened V by 3 bases and J by 3 bases, and 18 bases separated the two germline ends. The length of the CDR3 is 16 residues. Germline V gene sequence: CDR1 DFQATT, CDR2 SNEGSKA (reference sequence). The CDR3 loop reads CSASSSGTRDNQPQHF. In DNA form, the CDR3 reads TGCAGTGCTAGTTCTTCCGGGACACGGGACAATCAGCCCCAGCATTTT.

V and J are TRBV7-6 and TRBJ1-2; D call uncertain. V was pared by 1 base and J by 9 bases, with 15 bases between. The CDR3 extends over 14 amino acids. Germline V lookup: CDR1 SGHVS, CDR2 FNYEAQ. CDR3 nucleotides: TGTGCCAGCAGCTTAGGCCAAGGGTGGGATAGCTACACCTTC. Translated, it gives CASSLGQGWDSYTF.

The V gene is TRBV5-4, the J gene TRBJ2-7; D perhaps matches TRBD1 (5 bases). Looked up from germline, CDR1 is SGHNT and CDR2 is YYREEE (reference sequence). The length of the CDR3 is 13 residues. The V gene lost 0 bases and the J gene lost 5 bases, with 9 bases spanning the gap. CDR3 in DNA: TGTGCCAGCAGCTTGGTTGACAGCAACGAGCAGTACTTC. It is translated as CASSLVDSNEQYF.

The genes are TRBV3-1 (or the pseudogene TRBV3-2) and TRBJ2-5; a weak D match, TRBD2 (5 bases). This CDR3 comprises 12 residues. Germline CDR1 and CDR2: LGHDT and YNNKEL (reference sequence). V was shortened by 0 bases and J by 9 bases, with 8 bases between the two germline ends. The CDR3 here is CASSQDGVAQYF. CDR3 nucleotide sequence: TGTGCCAGCAGCCAAGACGGGGTAGCCCAGTACTTC.